Listed here is a single T cell receptor (beta chain). Its target antigen remains unknown. The record has no base qualities; no much larger clone is one base away. Participants in the prospective study were aged about 18 to 89 years, lived in some 24 United States geographic areas, and enrolled through a virtual design. To assign participants to cohorts, the prospective study relied on clinical history that participants themselves reported in a screening survey and a study questionnaire. Exposed participants were defined as having been in contact with someone with a PCR-confirmed or clinician-diagnosed COVID-19 case within 2 weeks of study entry. Each participant in the prospective study had whole blood, serum and a nasopharyngeal or oropharyngeal swab collected by mobile phlebotomists. Participants in the prospective study had the option to provide additional blood draws and questionnaires over a roughly two-month period. Before DNA extraction, blood samples from the prospective study were shipped at room temperature or frozen.

TCRbeta CDR3 regions were amplified from genomic DNA by means of the immunoSEQ Assay, a bias-controlled multiplex PCR. The study's processing was this. Within the assay, amplification of reference gene primers was used to estimate how many nucleated cells each sample contained. To quantify the absolute abundance of each unique TCRbeta CDR3 rearrangement, sequence reads were collapsed and filtered. Productive Simpson clonality was computed per sample as the square root of Simpson's diversity index over productive rearrangements. Held by TCRdb, this immuneACCESS table contains in-frame sequences only and omits some clones. Under half of the omission traces to an unresolved V gene where checked; the cause of the rest is unknown. That table gives V, J and clone size, and the DNA gave D and trimming. The sample table records a few hundred thousand clones; roughly 90% of these occur just once. The ten largest clones capture under 3% of the sample.

The data were taken from a study of blood T cell repertoires in COVID-19 (TCRdb year 2020). About the investigation overall: The collaborator samples originated in the United States, Italy and Spain and spanned the acute and convalescent phases of COVID-19. Sample metadata almost always included a de-identified subject ID, COVID-19 status, age in years and sex. The prospective study material was composed of cDNA or gDNA derived from T cells, B-cell-depleted T cells, or PBMCs. Deeply sampled blood TCRbeta repertoires from subjects exposed to, actively infected with, or recovered from COVID-19 were included in the dataset. Samples were obtained from the ongoing ImmuneRACE study (first 160 participants) and from 950 to 1,500 subjects provided by 6 global collaborators. Where available, HLA class I and class II types were taken from metadata supplied by the sample provider and were not determined by assay-based typing. The repertoires were released in a freely available public database intended as a resource for research on the immune response to SARS-CoV-2.

From the germline V gene (reference sequence), CDR1 is LGHDT and CDR2 is YNNKEL. Trimming takes 0 bases from V and 6 bases from J, and the germline ends sit 12 bases apart. Taken from cysteine to phenylalanine, the CDR3 has 15 residues. The kept DNA is CDR3 alone, 45 bases in frame from the first base. General findings and caveats noted by the study authors: Clinical and demographic metadata were provided uncurated, with the amount varying by source and participant.

In this chain, TRBV3-1 (or the pseudogene TRBV3-2) is recombined with TRBJ2-1; matching of 6 bases hints at TRBD1 as the D gene. This receptor was obtained from a woman in her forties or fifties who had been exposed to COVID-19. The specimen sequenced was PBMCs or T cells enriched from blood (not recorded which). The sequenced DNA: TGTGCCAGCAGCCAAGATGTTAGGGGGTTCAATGAGCAGTTCTTC. The encoded protein is CASSQDVRGFNEQFF.